Reported below is one T cell receptor (beta chain). As yet, its antigen is unknown. The sample belongs to a study of brain T cells in children with intractable seizures. General observations from the study: Pre-surgery blood may have been undersampled, hiding some clones. HCMV serostatus was not known, and viral specificity came from CDR3 similarity only.

The CDR3 extends over 14 amino acids. CDR1 and CDR2 from the germline V gene are SGHTA and FQGNSA. The V gene lost 3 bases and the J gene lost 2 bases, with 9 bases spanning the gap. Sequenced by immunoSEQ multiplex PCR; TCRdb stores in-frame clones only, minus some. The profile shows just under 65,000 clones, 90% to 96% of them singletons. Sequencing was limited to surgery cases with top T cell transcript signatures in brain tissue. This sample comprised peripheral blood, obtained at surgery. The rearrangement uses TRBV7-2 and TRBJ2-3; D call uncertain. This receptor was obtained from a boy under two years old with focal cortical dysplasia and intractable seizures. The DNA of the CDR3 is TGTGCCAGCAGCTTGGGTTTCACCACAGATACGCAGTATTTT. Protein product: CASSLGFTTDTQYF.